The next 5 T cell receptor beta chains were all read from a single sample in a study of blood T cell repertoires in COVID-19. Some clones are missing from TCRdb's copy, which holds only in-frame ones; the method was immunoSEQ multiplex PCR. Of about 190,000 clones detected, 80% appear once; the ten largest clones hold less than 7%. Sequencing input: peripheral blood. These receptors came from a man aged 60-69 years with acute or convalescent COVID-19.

In DNA, the CDR3 is TGTGCCAGCAGCTTAGGGGGGGTGAACACTGAAGCTTTCTTT. It specifies CASSLGGVNTEAFF. The rearrangement joins TRBV7-2 to TRBJ1-1, with D possibly TRBD1 on 5 matching bases. This CDR3 spans 14 amino acids. Trimming removed 1 base from V and 0 bases from J, with 6 bases in between. The V gene's germline CDR1 is SGHTA and CDR2 FQGNSA.

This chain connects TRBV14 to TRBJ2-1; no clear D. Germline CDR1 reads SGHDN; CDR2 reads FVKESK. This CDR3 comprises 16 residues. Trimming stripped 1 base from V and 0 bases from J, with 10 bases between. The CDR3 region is CASSQVAASSYNEQFF. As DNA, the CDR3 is TGTGCCAGCAGCCAAGTTGCGGCTAGCTCCTACAATGAGCAGTTCTTC.

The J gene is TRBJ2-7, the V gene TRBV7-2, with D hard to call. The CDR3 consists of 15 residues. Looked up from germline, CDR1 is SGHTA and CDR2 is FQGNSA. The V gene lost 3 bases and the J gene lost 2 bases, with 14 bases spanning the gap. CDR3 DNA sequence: TGTGCCAGCAGCTTGTCGCAGGATCTCGCCTACGAGCAGTACTTC. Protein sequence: CASSLSQDLAYEQYF.

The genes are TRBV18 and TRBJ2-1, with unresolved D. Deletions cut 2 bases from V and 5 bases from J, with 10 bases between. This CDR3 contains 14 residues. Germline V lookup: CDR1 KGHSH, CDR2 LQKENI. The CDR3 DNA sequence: TGTGCCAGCTCACCATTTTCAAACAACAATGAGCAGTTCTTC. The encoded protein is CASSPFSNNNEQFF. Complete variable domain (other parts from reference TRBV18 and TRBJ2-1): NAGVMQNPRHLVRRRGQEARLRCSPMKGHSHVYWYRQLPEEGLKFMVYLQKENIIDESGMPKERFSAEFPKEGPSILRIQQVVRGDSAAYFCASSPFSNNNEQFFGPGTRLTVL.

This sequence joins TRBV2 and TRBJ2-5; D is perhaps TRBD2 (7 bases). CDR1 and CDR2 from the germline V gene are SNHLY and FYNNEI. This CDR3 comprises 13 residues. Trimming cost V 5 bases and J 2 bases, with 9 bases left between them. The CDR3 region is CASSRGGQETQYF. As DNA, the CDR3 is TGTGCCAGCAGTAGGGGGGGACAAGAGACCCAGTACTTC.